Shown below are 13 T cell receptor beta chains from a single sample sequenced in a study of CD8 T cells in ankylosing spondylitis. TCRdb analysed the 5' RACE reads with MiXCR anew, one entry per CDR3 protein. The sample contains roughly 130,000 distinct CDR3 sequences, around 9.3% of which appear only once. The sample was blood, either unsorted or a sorted T cell fraction (not recorded which). The receptors here all came from a male donor with ankylosing spondylitis or in good health (not recorded which).

Many counts were recorded for this clonotype. This chain joins TRBV7-3 and TRBJ2-1; 10 bases are a match to TRBD2. Germline V gene sequence: CDR1 SGHTA, CDR2 FQGTGA. The CDR3 is made up of 16 amino acids. J was trimmed by 5 bases and V by 1 base; bases with no gene match: 5. The CDR3 sequence: CASSLKGSGRDNEQFF. The DNA of the CDR3 is TGTGCCAGCAGCTTAAAGGGCAGCGGGAGGGACAATGAGCAGTTCTTC.

This clonotype has only a few counts. The chain is built from TRBV5-5 and TRBJ2-7; 7 nucleotides match TRBD1. The CDR3 spans 15 residues. Trimming took 3 bases from V and 5 from J; bases not matched to a gene: 11. The V gene's germline CDR1 is SGHKS and CDR2 YYEKEE (reference sequence). The CDR3 loop is CASSSNTQTGNEQYF. Written as DNA, the CDR3 is TGTGCCAGCAGCTCGAACACCCAGACAGGGAACGAGCAGTACTTC.

To note about this clonotype: This may stem from a read error, because a much larger clone lies one nucleotide away. This chain uses TRBV20-1 with TRBJ2-2; possibly TRBD2 for D (5 bases). CDR3 length: 15 amino acids. V gave up 6 bases and J gave up 5 bases, with 19 bases separating them. Germline V lookup: CDR1 DFQATT, CDR2 SNEGSKA (reference sequence). CDR3 amino acids: CSAQFAVLGTGELFF. The CDR3 nucleotides are TGCAGTGCACAGTTCGCGGTACTAGGGACCGGGGAGCTGTTTTTT.

This clonotype came up many times. The chain carries TRBV6-1 and TRBJ1-3, with unresolved D. The CDR3 contains 14 residues. V lost 8 bases, J lost 0 bases, and 11 bases lay in between. Looked up from germline, CDR1 is MNHNS and CDR2 is SASEGT. CDR3 in DNA: TGTGCCAGCTCCCAACTTAGCTCTGGAAACACCATATATTTT. This encodes CASSQLSSGNTIYF.

This clonotype has ten or more counts. V and J are TRBV5-1 and TRBJ2-1; TRBD2 aligns across 16 bases. Germline V gene lookup returns CDR1 SGHRS and CDR2 YFSETQ. The CDR3 spans 19 residues. V lost 4 bases and J lost 6; bases outside the gene matches: 13. The CDR3: CASSAGGLAGGPGFNEQFF. The CDR3 region has the DNA TGCGCCAGCAGCGCCGGGGGACTAGCGGGAGGGCCTGGTTTCAATGAGCAGTTCTTC.

The table lists this clonotype with many counts. The V gene is TRBV9, the J gene TRBJ2-1; TRBD2 is a possible D gene (5 bases). Trimming took 2 bases from V and 7 from J, leaving 16 bases between them. The CDR3 length is 15 residues. Germline CDR1 and CDR2: SGDLS and YYNGEE. CDR3 DNA: TGTGCCAGCAGCGTGAATGGTGGGAGTGTTAATGAGCAGTTCTTC. It is translated as CASSVNGGSVNEQFF.

The sample holds many counts of this clonotype. V and J are TRBV5-1 and TRBJ2-5; possible D gene TRBD2, 6 bases. Per germline, CDR1 SGHRS and CDR2 YFSETQ. The CDR3 is made up of 13 amino acids. Trimming removed 2 bases from V and 2 bases from J, with 7 bases in between. This chain's CDR3 is CASSFGLQETQYF. For the CDR3, the DNA is TGCGCCAGCAGCTTCGGACTACAAGAGACCCAGTACTTC.

This clonotype was detected a few times. The chain employs TRBV11-1 and TRBJ2-1, with TRBD2 identical over 11 bases. Germline values: CDR1 SGHAT, CDR2 FQDESV (reference sequence). The CDR3 loop spans 18 amino acids. The V gene end was trimmed by 2 bases and the J gene end by 6 bases; junction bases not matched to a gene: 12. CDR3 DNA: TGTGCCAGCAGCTTAACACTAGCGGGAGTTCTTTCTGTCAATGAGCAGTTCTTC. Its protein is CASSLTLAGVLSVNEQFF. The complete variable domain, with remaining parts taken from reference TRBV11-1 and TRBJ2-1, reads EAEVAQSPRYKITEKSQAVAFWCDPISGHATLYWYRQILGQGPELLVQFQDESVVDDSQLPKDRFSAERLKGVDSTLKIQPAELGDSAMYLCASSLTLAGVLSVNEQFFGPGTRLTVL.

This clonotype was picked up many times. This chain connects TRBV9 to TRBJ2-1; D possibly corresponds to TRBD2 (5 bases). Germline CDR1 reads SGDLS; CDR2 reads YYNGEE. Trimming pared 0 bases from V and 5 bases from J, leaving 6 bases between. The CDR3 is made up of 13 amino acids. CDR3 amino acids: CASSVAADNEQFF. The CDR3 coding sequence is TGTGCCAGCAGCGTAGCAGCGGACAATGAGCAGTTCTTC.

This clonotype was detected a few times. The rearrangement links TRBV4-3 to TRBJ2-7; D unresolved. CDR1 is LGHNA, CDR2 YSLEER, per germline. Trimming removed 2 bases from V and 0 bases from J, with 14 bases in between. The CDR3 contains 16 residues. CDR3 protein: CASSQNFDPTSYEQYF. Here the CDR3 DNA reads TGCGCCAGCAGCCAAAACTTCGACCCCACCTCCTACGAGCAGTACTTC.

The chain combines TRBV7-9 with TRBJ1-6; 8 bases map to TRBD1. CDR1 SEHNR and CDR2 FQNEAQ come from the germline V gene (reference sequence). The CDR3 sequence is 15 residues long. V gave up 5 bases and J gave up 5 bases; unmatched junction bases: 5. The CDR3 reads CASSPGTGDNSPLHF. The CDR3 bases are TGTGCCAGCAGCCCGGGGACAGGCGATAATTCACCCCTCCACTTT.

This clonotype was seen ten or more times. The J gene is TRBJ2-7, the V gene TRBV27, with D unresolved. The CDR3 contains 17 residues. Trimming stripped 0 bases from V and 3 bases from J, with 18 bases between. Germline V gene lookup returns CDR1 MNHEY and CDR2 SMNVEV (reference sequence). CDR3 in amino acids: CASSLSLIFPEIYEQYF. The CDR3 region has the DNA TGTGCCAGCAGTTTATCGCTTATCTTCCCGGAGATCTACGAGCAGTACTTC.

V is TRBV5-5 and J is TRBJ2-3; the D gene could be TRBD1 or TRBD2 (5 bases each). Germline lookup yields CDR1 SGHKS and CDR2 YYEKEE (reference sequence). CDR3 length equals 16 residues. V shed 2 bases and J shed 4 bases, with 17 bases lying between them. DNA for the CDR3: TGTGCCAGCAGCTTAGGGGACGGAGCTAGCTCAGATACGCAGTATTTT. Its translation is CASSLGDGASSDTQYF.